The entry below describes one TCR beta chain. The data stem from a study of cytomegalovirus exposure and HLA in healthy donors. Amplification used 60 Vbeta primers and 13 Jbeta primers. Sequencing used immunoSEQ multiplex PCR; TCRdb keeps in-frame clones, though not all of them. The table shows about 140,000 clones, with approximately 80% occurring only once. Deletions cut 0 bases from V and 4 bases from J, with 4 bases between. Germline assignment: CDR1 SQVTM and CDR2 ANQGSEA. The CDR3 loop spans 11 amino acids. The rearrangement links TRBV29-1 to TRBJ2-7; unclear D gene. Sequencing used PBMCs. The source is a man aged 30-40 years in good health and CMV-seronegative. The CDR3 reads CSVEDSYEQYF. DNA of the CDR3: TGCAGCGTTGAAGACTCGTACGAGCAGTACTTC.